A selection of T cell receptor beta chains follows, all from one sample in a study of cytomegalovirus exposure and HLA in healthy donors. Assay used: immunoSEQ multiplex PCR; TCRdb lists only in-frame clones, some missing. The sample lists 120,000 or so clones, around 80% seen once, with around 2.9% in the top ten. The specimen was PBMCs. The source of these receptors is a woman aged 60 to 75 in good health and CMV-seropositive. Both conserved end residues are part of each CDR3. The D gene is left open where the match is weak. The size field is filled for only some rows; it gives once, few, many or a size class.

DNA	CDR3	V	J	D	size
TGTGCCAGCAGTTTACCCCAACAGGGTTTAGGCTACGAGCAGTACTTC	CASSLPQQGLGYEQYF	TRBV28	TRBJ2-7	NA	few
TGTGCCAGCCTCCCCCGGACAGGGATCCGCAATGAGCAGTTCTTC	CASLPRTGIRNEQFF	TRBV19	TRBJ2-1	TRBD1	NA
TGTGCCAGCAGCTTGACTAGCGGGAGCACCTACAATGAGCAGTTCTTC	CASSLTSGSTYNEQFF	TRBV7-3	TRBJ2-1	TRBD2	NA
TGTGCCAGTAGTATGGAGACTAGCGGGAGAGGCGGCACCGGGGAGCTGTTTTTT	CASSMETSGRGGTGELFF	TRBV19	TRBJ2-2	TRBD2	NA
TGTGCCAGCAGCCCCGAGCCGGGACAGGGGAACACCGGGGAGCTGTTTTTT	CASSPEPGQGNTGELFF	TRBV7-3	TRBJ2-2	TRBD1	once
TGTGCCAGTAGTACACGGACAGGCTTGAGGGAGACCCAGTACTTC	CASSTRTGLRETQYF	TRBV19	TRBJ2-5	TRBD1	NA
TGTGCCAGCAGCCCCTACAGGGTAGGCTACACCTTC	CASSPYRVGYTF	TRBV7-9	TRBJ1-2	NA	NA
TGTGCCAGCTCCGGCGGGTGGGGTTTGTACGAGCAGTACTTC	CASSGGWGLYEQYF	TRBV19	TRBJ2-7	NA	NA
TGTGCCAGCAAAATTTCTGGCTTCCAAGATACGCAGTATTTT	CASKISGFQDTQYF	TRBV28	TRBJ2-3	NA	NA
TGTGCCAGCAGCCAAGAAGGCCAGGTGGCTAGCACAGATACGCAGTATTTT	CASSQEGQVASTDTQYF	TRBV14	TRBJ2-3	NA	once
TGTGCCAGCAGTTACTCTGGGGGGGGAACAAAGACTGAAGCTTTCTTT	CASSYSGGGTKTEAFF	TRBV6-5	TRBJ1-1	NA	NA
TGTGCCAGCAGGGGACAGGGTTGGGCCGGGGAGCTGTTTTTT	CASRGQGWAGELFF	TRBV6-1	TRBJ2-2	TRBD1	NA
TGTGCCTGGAGTGAACAGGGGGCCGGGGAGCTGTTTTTT	CAWSEQGAGELFF	TRBV30	TRBJ2-2	TRBD1	NA
TGTGCCAGCGGGCCGGGGGTATCTTACGAGCAGTACTTC	CASGPGVSYEQYF	TRBV7-6	TRBJ2-7	NA	NA
TGTGCCAGCAGTGAAGGTTCTACTGGAAACACCATATATTTT	CASSEGSTGNTIYF	TRBV6-1	TRBJ1-3	NA	NA
TGTGCCAGCAGCCTATCTCTAGCGGGAGAGGGAGAGCAGTACTTC	CASSLSLAGEGEQYF	TRBV7-3	TRBJ2-7	TRBD2	NA
TGTGCCAGCAGCGGATCCCACCGGGCTGGGGCCAACGTCCTGACTTTC	CASSGSHRAGANVLTF	TRBV28	TRBJ2-6	NA	NA
TGTGCCTGGAGTGAAGCGGGGGGAACAGATACGCAGTATTTT	CAWSEAGGTDTQYF	TRBV30	TRBJ2-3	TRBD2	NA
TGTGCCAGCAGTCCGTGGGGACAGGGGTTCGAGGGCTACACCTTC	CASSPWGQGFEGYTF	TRBV27	TRBJ1-2	TRBD1	NA
TGCGCCAGCACCCCGGGACTAGCGGGAGGGAGCTCCTACAATGAGCAGTTCTTC	CASTPGLAGGSSYNEQFF	TRBV4-1	TRBJ2-1	TRBD2	few
TGTTCCAGCAGCCTCACTAGTGATACGCAGTATTTT	CSSSLTSDTQYF	TRBV7-9	TRBJ2-3	NA	NA
TGTGCCAGTAGGCTAGGGGAGGGCCATGGTACGCAGTATTTT	CASRLGEGHGTQYF	TRBV19	TRBJ2-3	TRBD2	NA
TGTGCCAGCAGTTCGGCGGGAGGGCCAACAGATACGCAGTATTTT	CASSSAGGPTDTQYF	TRBV28	TRBJ2-3	TRBD2	NA
TGTGCCAGCAGCCCCACAGGAATGACCCAAGAGACCCAGTACTTC	CASSPTGMTQETQYF	TRBV7-9	TRBJ2-5	NA	NA
TGTGCCTGGGAACCTACTAGCGACCAAGAGACCCAGTACTTC	CAWEPTSDQETQYF	TRBV30	TRBJ2-5	TRBD2	NA
TGCAGCGGCCTTCTAAACACTGAAGCTTTCTTT	CSGLLNTEAFF	TRBV29-1	TRBJ1-1	NA	once
TGTGCCATCAGGCGAAGAGAGACCCAGTACTTC	CAIRRRETQYF	TRBV10-3	TRBJ2-5	NA	NA
TGTGCCAGCTCCCGGGGGACCCAAGAGACCCAGTACTTC	CASSRGTQETQYF	TRBV18	TRBJ2-5	NA	once
TGCAGCGTTGAAGACCGCGGCTCCGGGGAGCTGTTTTTT	CSVEDRGSGELFF	TRBV29-1	TRBJ2-2	NA	NA
TGCGCCAGCAGCCAGACAGGGTCTGGAAACACCATATATTTT	CASSQTGSGNTIYF	TRBV4-1	TRBJ1-3	TRBD1	NA
TGTGCCAGCACCATGAGAATGGGGGAGCTGTTTTTT	CASTMRMGELFF	TRBV6-1	TRBJ2-2	NA	many
TGCGCCAGCAGCCAAGCTTCGGTAGCCTACGAGCAGTACTTC	CASSQASVAYEQYF	TRBV4-1	TRBJ2-7	NA	NA
TGCAGCGTTTCCGAGGACAGGACCATCTACGAGCAGTACTTC	CSVSEDRTIYEQYF	TRBV29-1	TRBJ2-7	TRBD1	NA
TGTGCCAGCTCACCACCGCCTACTTACGGCGAGCAGTACTTC	CASSPPPTYGEQYF	TRBV18	TRBJ2-7	NA	once
TGTGCCAGCAGCAAATTGGGACAGGGCTCTACCTACGAGCAGTACTTC	CASSKLGQGSTYEQYF	TRBV9	TRBJ2-7	TRBD1	NA
TGTGCCATCAGGCCCTGGGAGGGGGACTACGAGCAGTACTTC	CAIRPWEGDYEQYF	TRBV10-3	TRBJ2-7	NA	NA
TGTGCCAGCAGCAAAGTGGAGCCCTCTGGGGCCAACGTCCTGACTTTC	CASSKVEPSGANVLTF	TRBV21-1	TRBJ2-6	NA	NA
TGTGCCAGCAGCAGAGGGGGACAGGGGTCCTACGAGCAGTACTTC	CASSRGGQGSYEQYF	TRBV6-1	TRBJ2-7	TRBD1	NA
TGTGCCAGCAGCTCCACGCGGGGGGGAGGGATCGTCGCCTTTGCCGAGCAGTACTTC	CASSSTRGGGIVAFAEQYF	TRBV7-9	TRBJ2-7	TRBD2	NA
TGTGCCAGTAGTATCAAGACGGGCGGGGGGCGCAATCAGCCCCAGCATTTT	CASSIKTGGGRNQPQHF	TRBV19	TRBJ1-5	NA	once
TGCGCCAGCACAACATTGTGGGGACTAGCGGGATCCTACAATGAGCAGTTCTTC	CASTTLWGLAGSYNEQFF	TRBV5-1	TRBJ2-1	TRBD2	NA
TGTGCCAGCGGGTTTTTGGGCGAAGAGACCCAGTACTTC	CASGFLGEETQYF	TRBV6-5	TRBJ2-5	NA	NA
TGTGCCAGCAGCTTAATCCCGAGGGTTAGCACAGATACGCAGTATTTT	CASSLIPRVSTDTQYF	TRBV7-9	TRBJ2-3	NA	NA
TGTGCCAGCAGCTCTTATAAGGACAGGGTGCGGAACTACGAGCAGTACTTC	CASSSYKDRVRNYEQYF	TRBV7-8	TRBJ2-7	TRBD1	NA
TGTGCCAGCAGTTTGACACTAGCGGGGGTACTCTACGAGCAGTACTTC	CASSLTLAGVLYEQYF	TRBV27	TRBJ2-7	TRBD2	NA
TGTGCCAGCAGCTTACCCGGGACAGCCTACAATGAGCAGTTCTTC	CASSLPGTAYNEQFF	TRBV7-9	TRBJ2-1	TRBD1	NA
TGTGCCAGCAGCGCGGGGCTGGTCGGGGAGCTGTTTTTT	CASSAGLVGELFF	TRBV6-4	TRBJ2-2	NA	few